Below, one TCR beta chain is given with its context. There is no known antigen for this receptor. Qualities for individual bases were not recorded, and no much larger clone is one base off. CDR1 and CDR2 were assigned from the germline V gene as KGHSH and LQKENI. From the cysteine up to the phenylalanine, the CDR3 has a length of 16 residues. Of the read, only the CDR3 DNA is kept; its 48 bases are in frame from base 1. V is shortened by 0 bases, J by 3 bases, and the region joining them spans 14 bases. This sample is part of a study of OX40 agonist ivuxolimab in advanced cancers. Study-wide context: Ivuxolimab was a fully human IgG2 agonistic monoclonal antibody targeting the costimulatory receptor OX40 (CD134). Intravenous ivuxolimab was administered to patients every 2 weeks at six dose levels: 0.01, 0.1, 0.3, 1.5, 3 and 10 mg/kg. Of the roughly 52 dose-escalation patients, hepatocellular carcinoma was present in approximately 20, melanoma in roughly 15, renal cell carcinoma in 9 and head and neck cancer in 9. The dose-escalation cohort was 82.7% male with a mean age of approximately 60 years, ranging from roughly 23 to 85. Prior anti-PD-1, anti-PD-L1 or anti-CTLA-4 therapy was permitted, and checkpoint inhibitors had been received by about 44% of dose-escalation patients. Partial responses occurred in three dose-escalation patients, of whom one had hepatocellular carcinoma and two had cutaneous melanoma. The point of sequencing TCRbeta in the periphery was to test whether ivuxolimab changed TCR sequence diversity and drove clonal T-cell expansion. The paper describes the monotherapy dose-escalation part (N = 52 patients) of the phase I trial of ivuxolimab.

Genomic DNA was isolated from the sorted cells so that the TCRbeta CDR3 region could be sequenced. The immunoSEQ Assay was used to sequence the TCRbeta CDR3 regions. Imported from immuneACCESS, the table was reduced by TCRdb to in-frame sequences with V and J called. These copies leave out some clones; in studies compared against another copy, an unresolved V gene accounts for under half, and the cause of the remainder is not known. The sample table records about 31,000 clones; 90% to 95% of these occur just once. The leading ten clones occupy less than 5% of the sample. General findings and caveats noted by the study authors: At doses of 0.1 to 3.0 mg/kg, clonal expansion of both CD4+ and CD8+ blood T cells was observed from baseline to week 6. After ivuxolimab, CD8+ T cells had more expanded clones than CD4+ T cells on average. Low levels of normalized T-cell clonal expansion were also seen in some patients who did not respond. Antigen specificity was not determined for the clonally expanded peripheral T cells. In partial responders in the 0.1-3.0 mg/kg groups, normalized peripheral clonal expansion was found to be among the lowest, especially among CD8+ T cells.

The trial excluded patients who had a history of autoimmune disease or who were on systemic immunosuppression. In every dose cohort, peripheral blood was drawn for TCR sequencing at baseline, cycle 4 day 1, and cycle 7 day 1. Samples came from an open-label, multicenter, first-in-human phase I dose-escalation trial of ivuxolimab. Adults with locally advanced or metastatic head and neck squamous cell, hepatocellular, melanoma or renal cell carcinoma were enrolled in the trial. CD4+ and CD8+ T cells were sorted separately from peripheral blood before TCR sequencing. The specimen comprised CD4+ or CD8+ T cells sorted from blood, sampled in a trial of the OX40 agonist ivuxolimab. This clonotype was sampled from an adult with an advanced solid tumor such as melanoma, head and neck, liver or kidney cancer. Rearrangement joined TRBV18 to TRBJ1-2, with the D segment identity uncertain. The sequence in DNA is TGTGCCAGCTCACCACCACAAAGGCAGGTGGACTATGGCTACACCTTC. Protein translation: CASSPPQRQVDYGYTF.